The 11 T cell receptor beta chains below all came from one sample that was sequenced in a study of blood T cell repertoires in COVID-19 (dated by TCRdb to 2020 to 2022). Library generation was performed with the immunoSEQ multiplex PCR assay. This immuneACCESS table, as held by TCRdb, lists in-frame sequences with V and J called but not all clones. Of the missing ones, under half trace to an unresolved V gene in checked studies; the others have no known cause. The sample data list around 60,000 clones, and roughly 88% of these were observed just once. Of the sample, 3.5% is held by the ten largest clones. The sequenced sample was peripheral blood. The source is a man aged 50 to 60 with active COVID-19.

CDR3 nucleotide sequence: TGCGCCAGCAGAAGCTTAGCGGGGGGAACCTACGAGCAGTACTTC. The encoded protein is CASRSLAGGTYEQYF. The chain links TRBV5-1 to TRBJ2-7; 10 bases match TRBD2. The junction had 7 bases not matched to a gene; V was cut back by 5 bases and J by 2 bases. This CDR3 is built from 15 residues. The germline V gene encodes CDR1 SGHRS and CDR2 YFSETQ.

The J gene is TRBJ1-1, the V gene TRBV29-1; perhaps TRBD1 as D (5 bases). The germline V gene has CDR1 SQVTM and CDR2 ANQGSEA. The V end was cut by 4 bases, the J end by 2 bases, with 17 bases between. The CDR3 runs to 15 residues. The CDR3 sequence: CSVVPNVGPNTEAFF. CDR3 DNA sequence: TGCAGCGTTGTTCCAAATGTGGGGCCTAACACTGAAGCTTTCTTT.

The chain joins TRBV6-5 to TRBJ1-2; 7 positions agree with TRBD1. Germline V gene data show CDR1 as MNHEY and CDR2 as SVGAGI. The CDR3 extends over 14 amino acids. Trimming at V came to 2 bases and at J to 8 bases, leaving 8 bases not matched to a gene. The CDR3 sequence: CASSYLGTVHGYTF. The CDR3 DNA reads as TGTGCCAGCAGTTACCTCGGGACAGTACACGGCTACACCTTC.

The chain combines TRBV11-3 with TRBJ1-1, with a weak D call TRBD1 (6 bases). This CDR3 comprises 14 residues. V lost 2 bases and J lost 3, with 10 bases in between. The germline gives CDR1 SGHNT, CDR2 YENEEA. CDR3 sequence reads: CASSLQGRDTEAFF. Written as DNA, the CDR3 is TGTGCCAGCAGCTTACAGGGGAGGGACACTGAAGCTTTCTTT.

The gene calls are TRBV3-1 (or the pseudogene TRBV3-2) and TRBJ1-2, with TRBD1 matching over 8 bases. CDR3 length: 17 residues. After removal of 4 bases from V and 6 bases from J, the junction contained 16 bases not matched to a gene. Germline V gene sequence: CDR1 LGHDT, CDR2 YNNKEL (reference sequence). The CDR3 DNA reads TGTGCCAGCAGCCCCCGAGCCGCAGACAGGGGAGGTAATGGCTACACCTTC. This gives the protein CASSPRAADRGGNGYTF.

This clone was seen only once. The chain uses TRBV27 and TRBJ1-2; D unresolved. Germline values: CDR1 MNHEY, CDR2 SMNVEV (reference sequence). The V gene lost 5 bases and the J gene lost 7 bases, with 14 bases spanning the gap. CDR3 length equals 13 residues. The CDR3 spells CASSPQEHGGYTF. As DNA, the CDR3 is TGTGCCAGCAGTCCTCAAGAACATGGTGGCTACACCTTC.

This sequence joins TRBV2 and TRBJ1-5, with D uncertain. CDR1 and CDR2 (germline): SNHLY, FYNNEI. V lost 6 bases and J lost 0, with 9 bases in between. The CDR3 runs to 14 residues. Here the CDR3 reads CASRGRYSNQPQHF. CDR3 in DNA: TGTGCCAGCAGAGGCAGGTATAGCAATCAGCCCCAGCATTTT.

The V gene is TRBV27, the J gene TRBJ1-2, with 9 bases lining up with TRBD1. This CDR3 region has 14 residues. CDR1 MNHEY and CDR2 SMNVEV come from the germline V gene (reference sequence). J lost 5 bases, V lost 2 bases, and 3 bases had no gene match. For the CDR3, the DNA is TGTGCCAGCAGTTTAACGGGACAGGGTTATGGCTACACCTTC. Residues: CASSLTGQGYGYTF.

This chain connects TRBV11-3 to TRBJ2-1, with D hard to call. The CDR3 is 14 residues long. Germline V CDR1 and CDR2: SGHNT, YENEEA. Trimming removed 6 bases from V and 2 bases from J, with 11 bases in between. The CDR3 DNA reads TGTGCCAGCAGTCTAAGCTTTCCCTACAATGAGCAGTTCTTC. This encodes CASSLSFPYNEQFF.

The chain employs TRBV5-6 and TRBJ1-2, with a possible D match to TRBD1 (5 bases). The germline gives CDR1 SGHDT, CDR2 YYEEEE. This CDR3 spans 15 amino acids. With 3 bases removed from V and 10 bases from J, the gap between germline ends came to 22 bases. The CDR3 is CASSSPRVEAAYYTF. CDR3 sequence (DNA): TGTGCCAGCAGCTCCCCCAGGGTAGAGGCCGCTTACTACACCTTC.

CDR3 nucleotides: TGTGCCAGCAGCCAAGTTTCTGGGGGCCATGGCTACACCTTC. This sequence encodes CASSQVSGGHGYTF. The V and J genes are TRBV3-1 (or the pseudogene TRBV3-2) and TRBJ1-2; a possible D gene is TRBD1 (6 bases). The CDR3 covers 14 residues. Germline V gene lookup returns CDR1 LGHDT and CDR2 YNNKEL (reference sequence). Trimming cost V 1 base and J 6 bases, with 12 bases left between them.